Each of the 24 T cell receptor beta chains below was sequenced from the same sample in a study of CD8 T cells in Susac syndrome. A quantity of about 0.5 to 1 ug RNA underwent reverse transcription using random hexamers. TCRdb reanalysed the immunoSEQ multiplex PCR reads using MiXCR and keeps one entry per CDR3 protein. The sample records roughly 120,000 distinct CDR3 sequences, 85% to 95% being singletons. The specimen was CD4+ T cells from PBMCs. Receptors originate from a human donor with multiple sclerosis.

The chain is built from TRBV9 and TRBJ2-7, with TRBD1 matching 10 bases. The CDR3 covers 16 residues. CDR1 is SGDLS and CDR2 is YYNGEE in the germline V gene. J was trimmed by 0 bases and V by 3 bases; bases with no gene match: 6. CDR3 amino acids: CASSALDRGFSYEQYF. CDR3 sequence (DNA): TGTGCCAGCAGCGCTCTGGACAGGGGGTTCTCCTACGAGCAGTACTTC.

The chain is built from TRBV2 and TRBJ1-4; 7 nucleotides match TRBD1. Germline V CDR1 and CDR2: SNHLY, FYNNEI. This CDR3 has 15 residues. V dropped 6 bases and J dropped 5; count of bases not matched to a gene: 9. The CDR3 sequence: CASSLQGVHNEKLFF. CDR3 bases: TGTGCCAGCAGCCTCCAGGGGGTCCACAATGAAAAACTGTTTTTT. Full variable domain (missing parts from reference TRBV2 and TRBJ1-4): EPEVTQTPSHQVTQMGQEVILRCVPISNHLYFYWYRQILGQKVEFLVSFYNNEISEKSEIFDDQFSVERPDGSNFTLKIRSTKLEDSAMYFCASSLQGVHNEKLFFGSGTQLSVL.

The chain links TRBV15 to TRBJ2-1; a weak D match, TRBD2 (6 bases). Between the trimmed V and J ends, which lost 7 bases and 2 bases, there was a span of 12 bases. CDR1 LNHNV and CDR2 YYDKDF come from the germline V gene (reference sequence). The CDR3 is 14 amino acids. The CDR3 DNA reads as TGTGCCACCATCCAGGGAGGAGCCTACAATGAGCAGTTCTTC. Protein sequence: CATIQGGAYNEQFF. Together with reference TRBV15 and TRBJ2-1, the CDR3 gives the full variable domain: DAMVIQNPRYQVTQFGKPVTLSCSQTLNHNVMYWYQQKSSQAPKLLFHYYDKDFNNEADTPDNFQSRRPNTSFCFLDIRSPGLGDTAMYLCATIQGGAYNEQFFGPGTRLTVL.

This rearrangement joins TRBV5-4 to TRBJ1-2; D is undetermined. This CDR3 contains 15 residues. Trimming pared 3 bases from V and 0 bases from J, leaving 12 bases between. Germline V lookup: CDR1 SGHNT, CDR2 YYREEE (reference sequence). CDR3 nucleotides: TGTGCCAGCAGCTCCCCGGGCCGTTCTAACTATGGCTACACCTTC. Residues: CASSSPGRSNYGYTF. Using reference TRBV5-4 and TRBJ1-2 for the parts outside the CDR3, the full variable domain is ETGVTQSPTHLIKTRGQQVTLRCSSQSGHNTVSWYQQALGQGPQFIFQYYREEENGRGNFPPRFSGLQFPNYSSELNVNALELDDSALYLCASSSPGRSNYGYTFGSGTRLTVV.

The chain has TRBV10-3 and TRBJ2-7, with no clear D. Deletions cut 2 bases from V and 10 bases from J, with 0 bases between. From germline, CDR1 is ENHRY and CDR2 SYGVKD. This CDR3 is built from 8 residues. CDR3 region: CAISEQYF. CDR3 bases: TGTGCCATCAGTGAGCAGTACTTC.

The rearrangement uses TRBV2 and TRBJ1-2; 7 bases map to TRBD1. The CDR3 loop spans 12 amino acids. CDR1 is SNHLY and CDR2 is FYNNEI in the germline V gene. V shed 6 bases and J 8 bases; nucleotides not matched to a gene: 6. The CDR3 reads CASRQTGKGYTF. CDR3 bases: TGTGCCAGCAGACAGACAGGGAAAGGCTACACCTTC.

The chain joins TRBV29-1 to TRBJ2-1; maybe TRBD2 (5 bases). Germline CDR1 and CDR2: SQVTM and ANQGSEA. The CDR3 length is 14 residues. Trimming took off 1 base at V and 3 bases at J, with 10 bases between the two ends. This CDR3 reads CSVEAQLGYNEQFF. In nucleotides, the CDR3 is TGCAGCGTTGAAGCCCAACTAGGCTACAATGAGCAGTTCTTC.

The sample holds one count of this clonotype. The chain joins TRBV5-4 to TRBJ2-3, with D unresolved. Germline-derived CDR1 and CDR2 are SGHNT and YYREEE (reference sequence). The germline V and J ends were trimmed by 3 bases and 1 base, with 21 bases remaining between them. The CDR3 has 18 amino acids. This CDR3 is CASSSRAGRPSGTDTQYF. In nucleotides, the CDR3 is TGTGCCAGCAGCTCGCGAGCTGGGCGCCCTTCTGGCACAGATACGCAGTATTTT.

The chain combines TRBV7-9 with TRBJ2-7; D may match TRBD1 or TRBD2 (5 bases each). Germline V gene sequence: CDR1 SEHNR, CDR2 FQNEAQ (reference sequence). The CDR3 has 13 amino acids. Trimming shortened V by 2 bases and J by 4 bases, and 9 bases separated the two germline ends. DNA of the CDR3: TGTGCCAGCAGCTTATCTGGGGGATACGAGCAGTACTTC. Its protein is CASSLSGGYEQYF. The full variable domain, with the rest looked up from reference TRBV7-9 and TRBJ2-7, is DTGVSQNPRHKITKRGQNVTFRCDPISEHNRLYWYRQTLGQGPEFLTYFQNEAQLEKSRLLSDRFSAERPKGSFSTLEIQRTEQGDSAMYLCASSLSGGYEQYFGPGTRLTVT.

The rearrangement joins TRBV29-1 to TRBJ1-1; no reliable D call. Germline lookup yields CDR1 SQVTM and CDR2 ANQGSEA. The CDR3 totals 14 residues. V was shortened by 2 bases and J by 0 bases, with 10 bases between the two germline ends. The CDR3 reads CSVEQVLMNTEAFF. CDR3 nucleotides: TGCAGCGTTGAACAGGTACTCATGAACACTGAAGCTTTCTTT.

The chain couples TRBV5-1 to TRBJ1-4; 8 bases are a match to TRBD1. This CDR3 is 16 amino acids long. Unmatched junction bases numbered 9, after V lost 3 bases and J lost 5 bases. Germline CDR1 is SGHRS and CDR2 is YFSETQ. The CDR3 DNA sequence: TGCGCCAGCAGCTGGTCTGGACAGGGAAGGAATGAAAAACTGTTTTTT. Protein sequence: CASSWSGQGRNEKLFF.

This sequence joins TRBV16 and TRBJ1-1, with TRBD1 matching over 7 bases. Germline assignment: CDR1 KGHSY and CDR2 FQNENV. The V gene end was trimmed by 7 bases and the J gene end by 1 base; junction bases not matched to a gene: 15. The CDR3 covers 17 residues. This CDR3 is CASTPPYDRAQNTEAFF. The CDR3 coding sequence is TGTGCCAGCACCCCTCCGTATGACAGGGCCCAGAACACTGAAGCTTTCTTT.

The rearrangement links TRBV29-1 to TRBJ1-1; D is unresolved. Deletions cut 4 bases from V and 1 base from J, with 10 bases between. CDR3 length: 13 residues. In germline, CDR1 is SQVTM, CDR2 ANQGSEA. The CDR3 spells CSVGKMANTEAFF. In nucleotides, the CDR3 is TGCAGCGTTGGTAAGATGGCGAACACTGAAGCTTTCTTT. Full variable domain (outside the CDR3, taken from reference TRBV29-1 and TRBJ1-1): SAVISQKPSRDICQRGTSLTIQCQVDSQVTMMFWYRQQPGQSLTLIATANQGSEATYESGFVIDKFPISRPNLTFSTLTVSNMSPEDSSIYLCSVGKMANTEAFFGQGTRLTVV.

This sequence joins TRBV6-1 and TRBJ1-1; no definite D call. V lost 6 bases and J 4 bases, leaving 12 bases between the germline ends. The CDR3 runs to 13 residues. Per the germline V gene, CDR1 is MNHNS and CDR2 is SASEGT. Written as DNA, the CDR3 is TGTGCCAGCAGCGCCGAAATCGGCACTGAAGCTTTCTTT. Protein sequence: CASSAEIGTEAFF.

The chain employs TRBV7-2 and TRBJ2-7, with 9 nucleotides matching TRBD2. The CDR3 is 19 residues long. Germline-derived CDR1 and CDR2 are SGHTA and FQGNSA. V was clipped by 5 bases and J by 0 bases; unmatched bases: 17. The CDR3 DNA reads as TGTGCCAGCAGCCGGACCGGGCTAGCGGGGCGCTCGAGCTCCTACGAGCAGTACTTC. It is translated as CASSRTGLAGRSSSYEQYF.

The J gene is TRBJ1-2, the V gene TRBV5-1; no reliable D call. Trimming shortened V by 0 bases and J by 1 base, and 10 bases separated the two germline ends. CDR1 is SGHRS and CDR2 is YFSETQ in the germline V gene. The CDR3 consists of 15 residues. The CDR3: CASSLEVRSNYGYTF. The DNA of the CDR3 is TGCGCCAGCAGCTTGGAGGTCAGGAGTAACTATGGCTACACCTTC.

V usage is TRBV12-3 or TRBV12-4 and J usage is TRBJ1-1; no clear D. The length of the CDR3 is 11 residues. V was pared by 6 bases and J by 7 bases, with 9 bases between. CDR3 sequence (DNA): TGTGCCAGCAGCCGAGGGTTTGAAGCTTTCTTT. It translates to CASSRGFEAFF.

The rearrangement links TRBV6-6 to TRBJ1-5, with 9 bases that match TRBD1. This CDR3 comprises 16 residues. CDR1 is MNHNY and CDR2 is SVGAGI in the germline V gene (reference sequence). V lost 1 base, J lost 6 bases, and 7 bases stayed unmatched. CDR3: CASSYWGDRAGQPQHF. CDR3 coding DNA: TGTGCCAGCAGTTACTGGGGGGACAGGGCAGGTCAGCCCCAGCATTTT.

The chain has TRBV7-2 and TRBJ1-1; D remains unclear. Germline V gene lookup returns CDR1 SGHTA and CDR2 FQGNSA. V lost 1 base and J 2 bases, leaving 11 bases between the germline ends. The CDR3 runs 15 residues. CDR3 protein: CASSLELGDNTEAFF. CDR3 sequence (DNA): TGTGCCAGCAGCTTAGAGTTGGGAGACAACACTGAAGCTTTCTTT.

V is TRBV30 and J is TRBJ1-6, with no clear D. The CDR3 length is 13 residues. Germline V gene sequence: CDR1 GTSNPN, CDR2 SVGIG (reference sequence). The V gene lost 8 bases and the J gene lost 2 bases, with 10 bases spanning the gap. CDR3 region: CAGQSTYNSPLHF. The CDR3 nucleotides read TGTGCCGGTCAGAGCACCTATAATTCACCCCTCCACTTT.

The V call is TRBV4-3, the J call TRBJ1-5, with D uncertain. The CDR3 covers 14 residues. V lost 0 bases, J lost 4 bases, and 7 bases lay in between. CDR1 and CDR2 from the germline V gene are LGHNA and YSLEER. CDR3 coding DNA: TGCGCCAGCAGCCAAGAAGCGGGAAATCAGCCCCAGCATTTT. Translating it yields CASSQEAGNQPQHF.

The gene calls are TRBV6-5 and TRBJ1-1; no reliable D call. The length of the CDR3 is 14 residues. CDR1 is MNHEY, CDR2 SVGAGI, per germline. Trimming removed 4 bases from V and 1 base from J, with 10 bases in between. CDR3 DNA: TGTGCCAGCAGTTTAATACAGAAGAACACTGAAGCTTTCTTT. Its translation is CASSLIQKNTEAFF.

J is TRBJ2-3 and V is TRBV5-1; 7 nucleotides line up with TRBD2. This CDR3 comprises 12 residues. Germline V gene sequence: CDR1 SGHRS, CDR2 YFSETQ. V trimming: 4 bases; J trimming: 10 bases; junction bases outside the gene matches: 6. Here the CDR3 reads CASSPGLGSQYF. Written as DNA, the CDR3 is TGCGCCAGCAGCCCCGGACTAGGGTCGCAGTATTTT.

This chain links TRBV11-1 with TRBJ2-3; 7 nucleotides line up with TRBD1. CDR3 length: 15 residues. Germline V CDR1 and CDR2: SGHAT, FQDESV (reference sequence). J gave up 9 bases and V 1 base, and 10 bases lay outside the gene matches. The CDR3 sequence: CASSLGDRPPGTQYF. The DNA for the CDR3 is TGTGCCAGCAGCTTAGGGGACAGACCTCCGGGGACGCAGTATTTT.